The clone carrying this T cell receptor (beta chain) appeared many times. Its target is not known. These data originate in a study of identical twins. The study's findings and limits: Twins' excess sharing was less marked for out-of-frame beta sequences.

TCRdb re-called the 5' RACE reads through MiXCR, storing one row per CDR3 protein. Among 650,000 to 800,000 distinct CDR3 sequences listed, around 8.6% were seen once. These data are also associated with another study on yellow fever vaccine responses in identical twins.

The origin of this receptor is a woman younger than 35 in good health. Sequenced sample: PBMCs.

CDR3 DNA: TGTGCCAGCATTTCGCGGACAGGCTCAGGGACTAGCGGAAGCTCCTACGAGCAGTACTTC. This sequence encodes CASISRTGSGTSGSSYEQYF. J is TRBJ2-7 and V is TRBV28; 11 bases fit TRBD2. Losses at the gene ends were 7 bases for V and 0 bases for J; bases not matched to a gene: 20. The CDR3 runs to 20 residues. The germline gives CDR1 MDHEN, CDR2 SYDVKM.